The subject of this entry is one T cell receptor (beta chain). The sample comes from a study of blood T cell repertoires in COVID-19. About the study: The samples span acute and convalescent COVID-19 from the United States, Italy and Spain. In each case, the material was cDNA or gDNA derived from T cells, B-cell-depleted T cells, or PBMCs.

The germline gives CDR1 KGHSH, CDR2 LQKENI. CDR3 length: 16 residues. J was trimmed by 7 bases and V by 2 bases; bases with no gene match: 8. In the source study's methods: Amplified reference gene primers provided the basis for estimating nucleated cell counts. TCRdb's table, derived via immunoSEQ multiplex PCR, lists solely in-frame clones and lacks some. V and J calls and clone size come straight from that table; D and trimming were deduced from the DNA. Of roughly 62,000 clones listed, 70% to 90% are singletons. The sequenced material came from peripheral blood. This chain links TRBV18 with TRBJ1-5, with 10 bases identical to TRBD1. This TCR came from a man between 65 and 80 years old with acute or convalescent COVID-19. The CDR3 DNA is TGTGCCAGCTCACCATTGGACAGGGGGTCTTCCCAGCCCCAGCATTTT. It codes for CASSPLDRGSSQPQHF.